The present TCR beta chain was sequenced within a study of shared clonotypes between healthy human individuals. The germline V gene encodes CDR1 MDHEN and CDR2 SYDVKM. CDR3 length: 14 residues. V gave up 4 bases and J gave up 2 bases, with 12 bases separating them. As defined, naive CD8 cells were CD45RO-negative and positively selected for CCR7, with terminally differentiated effector memory CD45RA+ cells excluded. Clones were sequenced by immunoSEQ multiplex PCR, and TCRdb holds only the in-frame ones, with some missing. The sample holds about 550,000 clones, nearly 97% seen once. This receptor was obtained from a woman aged 25 to 39 in good health. Sequencing was performed on naive CD8+ T cells sorted from blood. V is TRBV28 and J is TRBJ2-7; D is perhaps TRBD1 or TRBD2 (5 bases each). The CDR3 region is CASSWTGPTYEQYF. The DNA of the CDR3 is TGTGCCAGCAGTTGGACGGGACCGACCTACGAGCAGTACTTC.